Included here is one T cell receptor beta chain sequence, with context. The assay used deep level. Data came from immunoSEQ multiplex PCR; TCRdb stores just in-frame clones and leaves some out. This sample carries about 1 million clones, about 70% of them seen once, and the ten largest clones take about 1.5%. This sample was included in a study of shared clonotypes between healthy human individuals. Germline loops: CDR1 MDHEN, CDR2 SYDVKM. This CDR3 contains 13 residues. The V and J ends lost 6 bases and 7 bases, in that order; junction bases with no gene match: 6. Sequenced: memory CD4+ T cells sorted from blood. Subset: CD45RA-negative fraction. The chain combines TRBV28 with TRBJ1-2; 9 nucleotides line up with TRBD1. This TCR came from a man younger than 35 in good health. DNA of the CDR3: TGTGCCAGCAGCGTCACAGGGGGCGCTGGCTACACCTTC. Protein sequence: CASSVTGGAGYTF.